This T cell receptor (beta chain) was profiled in a study of vaccination and CD4 T cells after COVID-19. The Oncomine TCR Beta short-read assay sequenced DNA from cultured CD4+ T cells. TCRdb re-called the PCR reads through MiXCR, storing one row per CDR3 protein. Altogether several thousand distinct CDR3 sequences are present, around a sixth being singletons, with the ten largest covering 15% to 20%. J gave up 5 bases and V 0 bases, and 2 bases lay outside the gene matches. The CDR3 has 14 residues. Germline V gene sequence: CDR1 KGHDR, CDR2 SFDVKD. Within the sample, this clonotype is medium-sized. Its antigen remains unknown. Treatment noted: roughly 11-day PBMC culture with coronavirus spike peptide pools or control peptides (ViraFEST assay). The culture of around 2.2 million PBMCs per well included 8 to 10 IU/ml IL-2 and approximately 9.2 ug/ml peptide pools.

Sequencing was performed on CD4+ T cells from blood, cultured in vitro. The origin of this receptor is a human donor who had recovered from COVID-19. V usage is TRBV24-1 and J usage is TRBJ2-5; 7 bases agree with TRBD2. The chain's CDR3 is CATSDLPLAETQYF. CDR3 DNA: TGTGCCACCAGTGATTTGCCACTAGCGGAGACCCAGTACTTC.